Following are 22 T cell receptor beta chains from one sample sequenced in a study of blood T cell repertoires in COVID-19. Only in-frame clones appear in the TCRdb table, and some are missing; sequencing was by immunoSEQ multiplex PCR. The table shows roughly 290,000 clones, with 70% to 90% occurring only once. The sample taken for sequencing was peripheral blood. The receptor source for this set is a woman aged 55-70 years with acute or convalescent COVID-19.

The rearrangement uses TRBV30 and TRBJ1-5; D possibly corresponds to TRBD1 (6 bases). Germline CDR1 reads GTSNPN; CDR2 reads SVGIG (reference sequence). V lost 1 base to trimming and J lost 6 bases, with 10 bases between them. The CDR3 has 13 amino acids. CDR3 coding DNA: TGTGCCTGGAGTGGGGGGGGCGGTCAGCCCCAGCATTTT. Translation: CAWSGGGGQPQHF.

The genes are TRBV9 and TRBJ1-1; D unresolved. The CDR3 is 14 residues long. Germline V lookup: CDR1 SGDLS, CDR2 YYNGEE. V lost 0 bases to trimming and J lost 2 bases, with 8 bases between them. The CDR3: CASSVDHQNTEAFF. The CDR3 nucleotides are TGTGCCAGCAGCGTAGATCATCAAAACACTGAAGCTTTCTTT.

V and J are TRBV27 and TRBJ1-2, with a weak D call TRBD1 (5 bases). Germline lookup yields CDR1 MNHEY and CDR2 SMNVEV (reference sequence). V lost 6 bases to trimming and J lost 4 bases, with 18 bases between them. The CDR3 covers 15 residues. The CDR3 bases are TGTGCCAGCAGATCCTCGGGGGGGTTAAGCTATGGCTACACCTTC. Its translation: CASRSSGGLSYGYTF.

The V gene is TRBV18, the J gene TRBJ2-7; no clear D gene. Per the germline V gene, CDR1 is KGHSH and CDR2 is LQKENI. The CDR3 runs 13 residues. With 5 bases removed from V and 2 bases from J, the gap between germline ends came to 10 bases. The CDR3 reads CASSGTQTYEQYF. DNA of the CDR3: TGTGCCAGCTCAGGCACGCAGACCTACGAGCAGTACTTC.

This rearrangement joins TRBV5-4 to TRBJ2-2; tentative D call: TRBD1 (6 bases). Trimming left V 2 bases short and J 5 bases short, with 10 bases between. The CDR3 has 14 amino acids. Germline CDR1 is SGHNT and CDR2 is YYREEE (reference sequence). CDR3 amino acids: CASSFDRYTGELFF. For the CDR3, the DNA is TGTGCCAGCAGCTTCGACAGGTATACCGGGGAGCTGTTTTTT.

The chain combines TRBV7-3 with TRBJ2-7, with D possibly matching TRBD2 (6 bases). The CDR3 length is 14 residues. The V and J ends lost 1 base and 5 bases respectively, with 12 bases between them. Germline assignment: CDR1 SGHTA and CDR2 FQGTGA. The CDR3 spells CASSLMGGRDEQYF. CDR3 nucleotides: TGTGCCAGCAGCTTAATGGGAGGTAGGGACGAGCAGTACTTC.

This sequence joins TRBV19 and TRBJ2-7; TRBD1 matches 9 bases. CDR1 is LNHDA, CDR2 SQIVND, per germline (reference sequence). The CDR3 loop spans 14 amino acids. Trimming at V came to 3 bases and at J to 6 bases, leaving 6 bases not matched to a gene. CDR3 sequence (DNA): TGTGCCAGTAGTATGCCCGGGACAGGGCTCGAGCAGTACTTC. This encodes CASSMPGTGLEQYF.

The chain recombines TRBV9 with TRBJ2-2; D gene unclear. Germline V lookup: CDR1 SGDLS, CDR2 YYNGEE. V lost 4 bases, J lost 5 bases, and 9 bases lay in between. This CDR3 has 13 residues. Written as DNA, the CDR3 is TGTGCCAGCAGCCCACGCACAACCGGGGAGCTGTTTTTT. Translating it yields CASSPRTTGELFF. Together with reference TRBV9 and TRBJ2-2, the CDR3 gives the full variable domain: DSGVTQTPKHLITATGQRVTLRCSPRSGDLSVYWYQQSLDQGLQFLIQYYNGEERAKGNILERFSAQQFPDLHSELNLSSLELGDSALYFCASSPRTTGELFFGEGSRLTVL.

The chain carries TRBV27 and TRBJ2-2; D not certain. Trimming removed 6 bases at V and 4 bases at J, with 12 bases between. CDR1 is MNHEY and CDR2 is SMNVEV in the germline V gene (reference sequence). The CDR3 runs 14 residues. The CDR3 reads CASRSTPGTGELFF. In DNA, the CDR3 is TGTGCCAGCAGAAGTACCCCGGGCACCGGGGAGCTGTTTTTT.

The V and J genes are TRBV9 and TRBJ1-2, with a weak D call TRBD1 (5 bases). The germline CDR1 and CDR2 sequences are SGDLS and YYNGEE. Trimming stripped 0 bases from V and 1 base from J, with 7 bases between. The CDR3 extends over 14 amino acids. CDR3 sequence: CASSVEQGNYGYTF. The CDR3 bases are TGTGCCAGCAGCGTAGAGCAGGGTAACTATGGCTACACCTTC.

The chain has TRBV9 and TRBJ1-1, with a possible D match to TRBD1 (6 bases). Germline V gives CDR1 SGDLS, CDR2 YYNGEE. The CDR3 extends over 15 amino acids. Trimming took 3 bases from V and 1 from J, leaving 13 bases between them. The chain's CDR3 is CASSETGLGNTEAFF. The CDR3 DNA reads as TGTGCCAGCAGCGAGACAGGATTAGGGAACACTGAAGCTTTCTTT.

J is TRBJ1-3 and V is TRBV28; a possible D gene is TRBD1 (6 bases). This CDR3 is built from 15 residues. With 2 bases removed from V and 3 bases from J, the gap between germline ends came to 11 bases. Per germline, CDR1 MDHEN and CDR2 SYDVKM. The CDR3 is CASSLRGAGGNTIYF. As DNA, the CDR3 is TGTGCCAGCAGTTTACGGGGGGCTGGTGGAAACACCATATATTTT.

The J gene is TRBJ2-7, the V gene TRBV3-1 (or the pseudogene TRBV3-2), with a weak D call TRBD1 (5 bases). Germline CDR1 and CDR2: LGHDT and YNNKEL (reference sequence). The CDR3 sequence is 14 residues long. Trimming left V 0 bases short and J 3 bases short, with 9 bases between. CDR3 loop: CASSQDLDSYEQYF. The CDR3 coding sequence is TGTGCCAGCAGCCAAGATTTAGACAGCTACGAGCAGTACTTC.

The chain links TRBV28 to TRBJ1-2; no definite D call. This CDR3 is 11 amino acids long. Germline V gives CDR1 MDHEN, CDR2 SYDVKM. V was cut by 7 bases and J by 7 bases, with 10 bases left in between. Here the CDR3 DNA reads TGTGCCAGCAAACCCCGTAGTGGCTACACCTTC. Translation gives CASKPRSGYTF.

V and J are TRBV7-2 and TRBJ2-7, with 13 bases that match TRBD2. The CDR3 loop spans 18 amino acids. CDR1 is SGHTA and CDR2 is FQGNSA in the germline V gene. Trimming at V came to 2 bases and at J to 3 bases, leaving 10 bases not matched to a gene. The CDR3 nucleotides read TGTGCCAGCAGCTTAAAAGGACTAGCGGGGGTAGCCTACTACGAGCAGTACTTC. This translates into CASSLKGLAGVAYYEQYF.

The V and J genes are TRBV5-1 and TRBJ2-1; D may be TRBD2 (6 bases). Germline CDR1 and CDR2: SGHRS and YFSETQ. The germline V and J ends were trimmed by 0 bases and 0 bases, with 13 bases remaining between them. CDR3 size: 17 residues. CDR3 sequence (DNA): TGCGCCAGCAGCTTGGAACCAGGACTAAGCTCCTACAATGAGCAGTTCTTC. Translating gives CASSLEPGLSSYNEQFF.

The J gene is TRBJ1-6, the V gene TRBV5-1; no clear D. V was pared by 5 bases and J by 4 bases, with 13 bases between. This CDR3 has 15 amino acids. CDR1 and CDR2 from the germline V gene are SGHRS and YFSETQ. CDR3 in amino acids: CASRLKSGYNSPLHF. The CDR3 bases are TGCGCCAGCAGATTGAAATCGGGATATAATTCACCCCTCCACTTT.

The V and J genes are TRBV19 and TRBJ1-1, with 7 bases fitting TRBD1. The CDR3 runs to 13 residues. V shed 8 bases, J shed 3 bases, and the junction held 6 bases outside the gene matches. Germline V gives CDR1 LNHDA, CDR2 SQIVND (reference sequence). The DNA for the CDR3 is TGTGCCAGTTTAGACAGGGTTGACACTGAAGCTTTCTTT. It is translated as CASLDRVDTEAFF.

The chain recombines TRBV27 with TRBJ2-7; D is possibly TRBD2 (5 bases). Per germline, CDR1 MNHEY and CDR2 SMNVEV (reference sequence). V was cut by 5 bases and J by 4 bases, with 15 bases left in between. The CDR3 covers 14 residues. CDR3 nucleotide sequence: TGTGCCAGCAGTCCCTACCGGGGAGTGTACGAGCAGTACTTC. This gives the protein CASSPYRGVYEQYF.

The count of this clone is one. The gene calls are TRBV30 and TRBJ2-1; D is possibly TRBD2 (5 bases). Germline CDR1 GTSNPN, CDR2 SVGIG (reference sequence). V was pared by 1 base and J by 4 bases, with 14 bases between. The CDR3 length is 15 residues. This CDR3 reads CAWSGIAPGYNEQFF. The CDR3 DNA is TGTGCCTGGAGTGGTATAGCGCCTGGGTACAATGAGCAGTTCTTC.

This chain joins TRBV4-3 and TRBJ2-7; D perhaps matches TRBD2 (5 bases). Germline lookup yields CDR1 LGHNA and CDR2 YSLEER. The CDR3 has 16 amino acids. The V and J ends lost 3 bases and 5 bases respectively, with 20 bases between them. The chain's CDR3 is CASSQVYKGPEDEQYF. The CDR3 DNA is TGCGCCAGCAGCCAGGTTTACAAGGGCCCGGAGGACGAGCAGTACTTC.

This clone has just a few counts. This chain connects TRBV5-6 to TRBJ2-7; 10 bases align to TRBD2. V lost 3 bases to trimming and J lost 2 bases; unmatched junction nucleotides: 8. The CDR3 is 16 amino acids. Germline-derived CDR1 and CDR2 are SGHDT and YYEEEE. The DNA for the CDR3 is TGTGCCAGCAGCTCTCGGACTAGCGGTCTCCCCTACGAGCAGTACTTC. It specifies CASSSRTSGLPYEQYF.